This T cell receptor (beta chain) stems from a study of cytomegalovirus exposure and HLA in healthy donors. Findings and limits, study-wide: Fewer N-insertions than the roughly 630-donor mean were reportedly shown by an Asian-associated ancestry cluster in a later analysis. Sequencing probably produced one cluster of sequence variants that were highly shared. In the analysis, some V segments, TRBV6-2 and TRBV6-3 included, were excluded as indistinguishable.

Details on this clone: Its antigen remains unknown.

Germline-derived CDR1 and CDR2 are SGHRS and YFSETQ. Trimming took 7 bases from V and 1 from J, leaving 11 bases between them. The CDR3 has 14 residues. The donors gave bone marrow, and they were healthy. PCR involved 60 Vbeta and 13 Jbeta primers. The method was immunoSEQ multiplex PCR; TCRdb's version includes in-frame clones alone and lacks a portion of them. The data show roughly 150,000 clones, around four fifths seen once. Source material: PBMCs. V and J are TRBV5-1 and TRBJ2-2, with D unresolved. This receptor was obtained from a man younger than 40 in good health and CMV-seronegative. The CDR3 DNA is TGCGCCAGCCAAATGAGCGAGAACACCGGGGAGCTGTTTTTT. Protein sequence: CASQMSENTGELFF. Full variable domain (remainder filled in from reference TRBV5-1 and TRBJ2-2): KAGVTQTPRYLIKTRGQQVTLSCSPISGHRSVSWYQQTPGQGLQFLFEYFSETQRNKGNFPGRFSGRQFSNSRSEMNVSTLELGDSALYLCASQMSENTGELFFGEGSRLTVL.